Presented here are 13 T cell receptor beta chains from one specimen sequenced in a study of T cell responses to AZD1222 COVID-19 vaccine. Sequencing was performed with immunoSEQ multiplex PCR; in TCRdb, only in-frame clones are kept and a portion is missing. The sample has about 150,000 clones; 85% to 95% are singletons. The specimen comprised peripheral blood, sampled 28 days after the second AZD1222 dose. The receptors were sampled from an adult who received the AZD1222 COVID-19 vaccine.

This chain joins TRBV6-1 and TRBJ2-7; the D is unclear. The V gene's germline CDR1 is MNHNS and CDR2 SASEGT. This CDR3 region has 13 residues. Trimming left V 0 bases short and J 7 bases short, with 10 bases between. The CDR3 DNA is TGTGCCAGCAGTGAAGCGGTCCCCCTGGAGCAGTACTTC. It codes for CASSEAVPLEQYF.

The chain links TRBV12-3 or TRBV12-4 to TRBJ2-1, with unresolved D. The CDR3 runs 12 residues. The germline V and J ends were trimmed by 6 bases and 10 bases, with 13 bases remaining between them. CDR3 sequence reads: CASSRVIWEQFF. The CDR3 coding sequence is TGTGCCAGCAGCCGTGTTATTTGGGAGCAGTTCTTC.

The chain has TRBV6-6 and TRBJ1-3; TRBD1 matches 8 bases. The germline CDR1 and CDR2 sequences are MNHNY and SVGAGI (reference sequence). V was clipped by 6 bases and J by 4 bases; unmatched bases: 14. This CDR3 region has 17 residues. The CDR3 region is CASSRSPQGARGNTIYF. CDR3 bases: TGTGCCAGCAGCCGAAGTCCTCAGGGGGCGCGAGGAAACACCATATATTTT.

The chain employs TRBV6-7 and TRBJ1-5; D is uncertain. TRBV6-7 is filed as an ORF, its function uncertain. This CDR3 is 14 amino acids long. With 7 bases removed from V and 5 bases from J, the gap between germline ends came to 15 bases. CDR3 amino acids: CASNLARSDQPQHF. CDR3 nucleotides: TGTGCCAGCAACCTTGCTAGGAGCGATCAGCCCCAGCATTTT.

The sample holds one count of this clone. This sequence joins TRBV27 and TRBJ1-5; TRBD1 is a possible D gene (6 bases). The V end lost 4 bases, the J end lost 3 bases, and 10 bases lay between the germline ends. Germline values: CDR1 MNHEY, CDR2 SMNVEV (reference sequence). The CDR3 consists of 14 residues. The CDR3 DNA follows: TGTGCCAGCAGTTCGACAGGAAACAATCAGCCCCAGCATTTT. It encodes CASSSTGNNQPQHF.

The chain combines TRBV2 with TRBJ1-1, with a possible D match to TRBD1 (5 bases). V gave up 3 bases and J gave up 0 bases, with 11 bases separating them. This CDR3 has 15 residues. Germline CDR1 SNHLY, CDR2 FYNNEI. The CDR3 DNA follows: TGTGCCAGCAGTGACAAGGGAGGGGTGAACACTGAAGCTTTCTTT. This gives the protein CASSDKGGVNTEAFF.

The chain couples TRBV4-1 to TRBJ1-3, with D unclear. The CDR3 is 14 amino acids. V shed 4 bases and J shed 2 bases, with 9 bases lying between them. Germline CDR1 reads MGHRA; CDR2 reads YSYEKL. As DNA, the CDR3 is TGCGCCAGCAGCCCACGGGAAGCTGGAAACACCATATATTTT. As protein: CASSPREAGNTIYF.

This clone was seen only once. The chain employs TRBV11-3 and TRBJ1-2; 10 bases are shared with TRBD1. Germline V gene data show CDR1 as SGHNT and CDR2 as YENEEA. V shed 5 bases, J shed 8 bases, and the junction held 5 bases outside the gene matches. This CDR3 has 13 residues. As DNA, the CDR3 is TGTGCCAGCAGCACCGGGACAGGGGAAGGCTACACCTTC. Translating gives CASSTGTGEGYTF.

The rearrangement uses TRBV6-5 and TRBJ2-1; D is unresolved. The V and J ends lost 0 bases and 3 bases respectively, with 6 bases between them. The CDR3 spans 14 residues. CDR1 is MNHEY, CDR2 SVGAGI, per germline. CDR3 residues: CASSYSWSYNEQFF. In DNA form, the CDR3 reads TGTGCCAGCAGTTACTCGTGGAGCTACAATGAGCAGTTCTTC.

The genes are TRBV5-1 and TRBJ2-3; TRBD2 might be the D (6 bases). From germline, CDR1 is SGHRS and CDR2 YFSETQ. CDR3 length equals 12 residues. V was pared by 6 bases and J by 6 bases, with 11 bases between. The CDR3 spells CASTQSGDTQYF. CDR3 nucleotides: TGCGCCAGCACCCAAAGCGGGGATACGCAGTATTTT.

J is TRBJ1-1 and V is TRBV12-3 or TRBV12-4; no clear D gene. This CDR3 contains 13 residues. With 2 bases removed from V and 4 bases from J, the gap between germline ends came to 8 bases. The DNA for the CDR3 is TGTGCCAGCAGTTTAACCCGGGGCACTGAAGCTTTCTTT. This encodes CASSLTRGTEAFF.

This clone was recorded once. J is TRBJ1-4 and V is TRBV12-5; D perhaps matches TRBD1 (5 bases). Looked up from germline, CDR1 is LGHNT and CDR2 is FRNRAP. This CDR3 is built from 14 residues. Deletions cut 5 bases from V and 7 bases from J, with 14 bases between. The CDR3, as DNA: TGTGCTAGTGGTCCCGGGGCGGTGCGTGAAAAACTGTTTTTT. Protein product: CASGPGAVREKLFF.

Only a few counts were recorded for this clone. V gene TRBV12-3 or TRBV12-4 combines with J gene TRBJ2-5, with 11 bases fitting TRBD2. CDR3 size: 12 residues. V trimming: 10 bases; J trimming: 3 bases; junction bases outside the gene matches: 1. Here the CDR3 DNA reads TGTGCCACGGGACTAGCGGAAGAGACCCAGTACTTC. Translating it yields CATGLAEETQYF.